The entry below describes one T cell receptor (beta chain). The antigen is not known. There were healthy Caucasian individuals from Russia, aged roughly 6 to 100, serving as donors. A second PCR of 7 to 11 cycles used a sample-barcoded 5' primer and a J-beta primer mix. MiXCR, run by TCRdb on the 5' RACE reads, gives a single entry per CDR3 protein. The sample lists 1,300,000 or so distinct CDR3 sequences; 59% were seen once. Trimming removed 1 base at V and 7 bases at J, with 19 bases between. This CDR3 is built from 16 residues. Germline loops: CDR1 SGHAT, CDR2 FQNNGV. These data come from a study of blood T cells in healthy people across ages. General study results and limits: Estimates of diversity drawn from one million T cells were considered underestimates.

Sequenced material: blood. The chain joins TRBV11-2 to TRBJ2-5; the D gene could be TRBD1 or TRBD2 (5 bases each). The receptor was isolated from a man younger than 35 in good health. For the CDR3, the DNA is TGTGCCAGCAGCTTAGGAGACCGAGGGGATGGTGGGACCCAGTACTTC. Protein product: CASSLGDRGDGGTQYF. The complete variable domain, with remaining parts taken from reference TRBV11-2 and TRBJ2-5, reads EAGVAQSPRYKIIEKRQSVAFWCNPISGHATLYWYQQILGQGPKLLIQFQNNGVVDDSQLPKDRFSAERLKGVDSTLKIQPAKLEDSAVYLCASSLGDRGDGGTQYFGPGTRLLVL.